A single sample is the source of the 18 T cell receptor beta chains below, sequenced in a study of blood T cell repertoires in COVID-19 (TCRdb year 2020). Libraries were built with the immunoSEQ multiplex PCR assay. Drawn from immuneACCESS, this table holds only the in-frame rearrangements with V and J called that TCRdb kept. Clones are partly lost; checked studies trace under half to an unresolved V gene and leave the rest unexplained. The sample table records around 80,000 clones; around 80% of these occur just once. Clones ranked in the top ten supply over 10% of the sample. The material sequenced was peripheral blood. The receptor set was obtained from a man between 50 and 59 years old with COVID-19, enrolled during active disease.

The V call is TRBV7-3, the J call TRBJ2-1; 7 nucleotides agree with TRBD2. This CDR3 contains 14 residues. Germline CDR1 and CDR2: SGHTA and FQGTGA. Germline trimming cut 2 bases from V and 5 bases from J; bases unmatched to any gene: 3. CDR3 in amino acids: CASSLDGRNNEQFF. The CDR3 DNA reads as TGTGCCAGCAGCTTAGACGGGAGGAACAATGAGCAGTTCTTC. Drawing the rest from reference TRBV7-3 and TRBJ2-1, the complete variable domain is GAGVSQTPSNKVTEKGKYVELRCDPISGHTALYWYRQSLGQGPEFLIYFQGTGAADDSGLPNDRFFAVRPEGSVSTLKIQRTERGDSAVYLCASSLDGRNNEQFFGPGTRLTVL.

This clone appeared once. The chain recombines TRBV9 with TRBJ1-6; D is undetermined. This CDR3 region has 15 residues. Germline CDR1 and CDR2: SGDLS and YYNGEE. V was shortened by 0 bases and J by 6 bases, with 10 bases between the two germline ends. CDR3 coding DNA: TGTGCCAGCAGCGTAGCGGGAAGGGTTAATTCACCCCTCCACTTT. Translated, it gives CASSVAGRVNSPLHF.

The V gene is TRBV6-5, the J gene TRBJ1-2; D might be TRBD1 (6 bases). CDR3 length: 15 residues. V was shortened by 5 bases and J by 0 bases, with 13 bases between the two germline ends. The germline V gene has CDR1 MNHEY and CDR2 SVGAGI. For the CDR3, the DNA is TGTGCCAGCAGTACACCACAGGGAGCTAACTATGGCTACACCTTC. It is translated as CASSTPQGANYGYTF.

The genes are TRBV4-1 and TRBJ2-7; the match to TRBD2 covers 9 bases. V lost 0 bases to trimming and J lost 3 bases; unmatched junction nucleotides: 6. This CDR3 region has 16 residues. The V gene's germline CDR1 is MGHRA and CDR2 YSYEKL. The CDR3, as DNA: TGCGCCAGCAGCCAAGAGATTCCTAGCGGGAACTACGAGCAGTACTTC. Residues: CASSQEIPSGNYEQYF.

V usage is TRBV11-2 and J usage is TRBJ2-1, with D possibly matching TRBD2 (6 bases). V gave up 2 bases and J gave up 12 bases, with 8 bases separating them. This CDR3 has 11 residues. Germline V gene sequence: CDR1 SGHAT, CDR2 FQNNGV. In nucleotides, the CDR3 is TGTGCCAGCAGCTTAAGGGGAGGGCAGTTCTTC. Translated: CASSLRGGQFF. The full variable domain, rest sourced from reference TRBV11-2 and TRBJ2-1, is EAGVAQSPRYKIIEKRQSVAFWCNPISGHATLYWYQQILGQGPKLLIQFQNNGVVDDSQLPKDRFSAERLKGVDSTLKIQPAKLEDSAVYLCASSLRGGQFFGPGTRLTVL.

The chain joins TRBV6-5 to TRBJ2-1; 13 bases are a match to TRBD2. Germline loops: CDR1 MNHEY, CDR2 SVGAGI. This CDR3 is built from 15 residues. V dropped 8 bases and J dropped 5; count of bases not matched to a gene: 6. This chain's CDR3 is CASASGTSGDNEQFF. The CDR3 DNA sequence: TGTGCCAGCGCCTCCGGGACTAGCGGGGACAATGAGCAGTTCTTC.

The chain links TRBV5-4 to TRBJ2-7; the match to TRBD1 covers 10 bases. The V segment lost 0 bases and the J segment 5 bases; nucleotides outside the gene matches: 2. The CDR3 runs 14 residues. CDR1 SGHNT and CDR2 YYREEE come from the germline V gene (reference sequence). This CDR3 reads CASSLGQGAHEQYF. The CDR3 DNA reads TGTGCCAGCAGCTTGGGACAGGGGGCCCACGAGCAGTACTTC.

The CDR3 spells CASSLSRFNQPQHF. The CDR3 bases are TGTGCCAGCAGCTTGAGTAGATTCAATCAGCCCCAGCATTTT. V usage is TRBV5-6 and J usage is TRBJ1-5; D uncertain. The CDR3 loop spans 14 amino acids. V gave up 1 base and J gave up 3 bases, with 8 bases separating them. CDR1 is SGHDT, CDR2 YYEEEE, per germline.

This clone was detected a few times. The chain links TRBV3-1 (or the pseudogene TRBV3-2) to TRBJ2-1; D is ambiguous. Trimming left V 5 bases short and J 2 bases short, with 7 bases between. Germline CDR1 reads LGHDT; CDR2 reads YNNKEL (reference sequence). The CDR3 spans 13 residues. The CDR3 region is CASSSYPYNEQFF. CDR3 nucleotide sequence: TGTGCCAGCAGCTCCTACCCCTACAATGAGCAGTTCTTC.

The V call is TRBV20-1, the J call TRBJ2-7; 14 positions agree with TRBD2. The CDR3 runs to 16 residues. Germline CDR1 and CDR2: DFQATT and SNEGSKA (reference sequence). The trim removed 3 bases at V and 3 bases at J, leaving 7 bases unmatched. CDR3 DNA sequence: TGCAGTGCTAGTTCGGGACTAGCGGGAGCACTCTACGAGCAGTACTTC. It translates to CSASSGLAGALYEQYF.

The V gene is TRBV4-1, the J gene TRBJ2-7; 7 nucleotides match TRBD2. V shed 1 base, J shed 2 bases, and the junction held 5 bases outside the gene matches. The CDR3 consists of 15 residues. The V gene's germline CDR1 is MGHRA and CDR2 YSYEKL. The CDR3 spells CASSQALALTYEQYF. CDR3 sequence (DNA): TGCGCCAGCAGCCAAGCACTAGCGCTTACCTACGAGCAGTACTTC.

The chain is built from TRBV5-1 and TRBJ1-1; tentatively, D is TRBD1 (5 bases). The germline CDR1 and CDR2 sequences are SGHRS and YFSETQ. This CDR3 is built from 16 residues. The V end lost 3 bases, the J end lost 5 bases, and 20 bases lay between the germline ends. The CDR3 loop is CASSWRESRVGTEAFF. The DNA of the CDR3 is TGCGCCAGCAGCTGGCGGGAGTCCAGGGTAGGAACTGAAGCTTTCTTT.

The chain employs TRBV6-1 and TRBJ1-2; 9 positions agree with TRBD1. Trimming removed 0 bases from V and 4 bases from J; junction bases left unmatched: 3. Germline CDR1 reads MNHNS; CDR2 reads SASEGT. CDR3 length: 15 residues. In DNA form, the CDR3 reads TGTGCCAGCAGTGAAGCCGGGACAGGGATCTATGGCTACACCTTC. It specifies CASSEAGTGIYGYTF.

The chain joins TRBV6-6 to TRBJ1-3; D not resolved. V lost 2 bases and J lost 0, with 8 bases in between. Germline lookup yields CDR1 MNHNY and CDR2 SVGAGI (reference sequence). The CDR3 spans 15 residues. CDR3 sequence reads: CASSYELNSGNTIYF. The DNA of the CDR3 is TGTGCCAGCAGTTACGAGCTCAACTCTGGAAACACCATATATTTT.

The chain carries TRBV6-5 and TRBJ1-1; TRBD1 matches at 8 bases. Germline V CDR1 and CDR2: MNHEY, SVGAGI. CDR3 length equals 14 residues. The V and J ends lost 5 bases and 4 bases, in that order; junction bases with no gene match: 6. CDR3 DNA: TGTGCCAGCAGTACGGCGACAGGGGCCACTGAAGCTTTCTTT. Protein: CASSTATGATEAFF.

The chain links TRBV5-1 to TRBJ2-7; D is possibly TRBD1 (5 bases). In germline, CDR1 is SGHRS, CDR2 YFSETQ. V gave up 5 bases and J gave up 3 bases, with 15 bases separating them. This CDR3 is 14 amino acids long. The CDR3 sequence is CASRGLGSDYEQYF. In DNA, the CDR3 is TGCGCCAGCAGGGGGCTAGGGTCCGACTACGAGCAGTACTTC. The whole variable domain, remainder taken from reference TRBV5-1 and TRBJ2-7, is KAGVTQTPRYLIKTRGQQVTLSCSPISGHRSVSWYQQTPGQGLQFLFEYFSETQRNKGNFPGRFSGRQFSNSRSEMNVSTLELGDSALYLCASRGLGSDYEQYFGPGTRLTVT.

The rearrangement links TRBV3-1 (or the pseudogene TRBV3-2) to TRBJ1-1; TRBD1 might be the D (6 bases). V lost 1 base and J 4 bases, leaving 10 bases between the germline ends. This CDR3 has 14 amino acids. Per germline, CDR1 LGHDT and CDR2 YNNKEL (reference sequence). The CDR3 region has the DNA TGTGCCAGCAGCCAAGCGGGACAAGGCACTGAAGCTTTCTTT. It specifies CASSQAGQGTEAFF.

The V and J genes are TRBV30 and TRBJ1-5, with D unclear. CDR1 GTSNPN and CDR2 SVGIG come from the germline V gene (reference sequence). V lost 2 bases and J lost 11, with 19 bases in between. The CDR3 is 14 amino acids. CDR3: CAWSRVGQFLSQHF. The CDR3 coding sequence is TGTGCCTGGAGTCGGGTGGGTCAGTTCTTGTCCCAGCATTTT.